The rows below give T cell receptor beta chains drawn from one sample of a study of control samples from healthy donors and cancer patients. The assay was immunoSEQ multiplex PCR, and TCRdb's table has in-frame clones only and misses some. Of about 52,000 clones listed, 85% to 95% are singletons. Source material: blood. The receptors originated from a man aged 25-45 years in good health. Each CDR3 is given without its conserved first and last residue. Each record gives: V gene, CDR3 protein.

>TRBV7-9
ASSLAGGVEQF
>TRBV7-2
ASSLDRFYGYT
>TRBV9
ARSGGADRTEGQY
>TRBV27
ASSLRLLSTNEQF
>TRBV28
ASRLQGTNEKLF
>TRBV5-1
ASSLLAGSNTGELF
>TRBV18
ASSPLDRDQPQH
>TRBV6-6
ASSAPHGPIYEQY
>TRBV5-6
ASSLARGTVEY
>TRBV28
ASSLSTGNYGYT
>TRBV28
ASSWRGSMGTEAF
>TRBV19
ASSKETSGAADTQY
>TRBV14
ASSYGTSGYQETQY
>TRBV6-1
ASSEVNRASGANVLT
>TRBV7-9
ASSLPGDNQPQH
>TRBV28
ASSLASPGQGVSYEQY
>TRBV5-1
ASSPKLAGDSYNEQF
>TRBV20-1
SASPGRSNTGELF
>TRBV5-4
ASSLSGGAGGDYNEQF
>TRBV5-4
ASSLFTGGGETQY
>TRBV28
ASSSPSSGVKNIQY
>TRBV5-1
ASSLGGQGAYEQY
>TRBV5-1
ASSSGQPNEKLF
>TRBV6-1
ASSEAQGIVYEQF
>TRBV4-1
ASGGLANTGELF
>TRBV15
ATSFSARSNQPQH
>TRBV19
ASSRSAGGVYEQY
>TRBV6-5
ASTPGPGANVLT
>TRBV11-2
ASSFGGGRDEQF